These 20 T cell receptor beta chains share one sample of origin, sequenced in a study of identical twins. TCRdb reprocessed the 5' RACE reads via MiXCR and lists one record per CDR3 protein. This table has fewer than 900,000 distinct CDR3 sequences, about 20% appearing once. This sample also appeared in a second study, on T cells expressing NK-cell markers.

Sequences were obtained from PBMCs. The source is a young woman in good health.

This clonotype was found a few times. This chain links TRBV10-3 with TRBJ2-1; TRBD2 aligns across 10 bases. Germline trimming cut 2 bases from V and 8 bases from J; bases unmatched to any gene: 6. CDR1 and CDR2 (germline): ENHRY, SYGVKD. The CDR3 sequence is 15 residues long. The CDR3 loop is CAISEEREGPYEQFF. The CDR3, as DNA: TGTGCCATCAGTGAGGAGCGGGAGGGCCCCTATGAGCAGTTCTTC.

The chain recombines TRBV20-1 with TRBJ1-2; D might be TRBD1 (6 bases). Looked up from germline, CDR1 is DFQATT and CDR2 is SNEGSKA (reference sequence). The V and J ends lost 4 bases and 7 bases respectively, with 19 bases between them. This CDR3 has 14 amino acids. The CDR3: CSATGRGRSFGYTF. CDR3 nucleotides: TGCAGTGCTACTGGGCGGGGGCGTAGTTTTGGCTACACCTTC.

The rearrangement uses TRBV6-1 and TRBJ2-7; the match to TRBD1 covers 7 bases. The CDR3 contains 15 residues. V lost 5 bases and J lost 0; bases outside the gene matches: 7. Germline CDR1 is MNHNS and CDR2 is SASEGT. CDR3 DNA: TGTGCCAGCAGTAAGGGACAGCTAAGCTCCTACGAGCAGTACTTC. Translating it yields CASSKGQLSSYEQYF.

This clonotype was found a few times. The V and J genes are TRBV12-3 or TRBV12-4 and TRBJ1-4, with D tentatively TRBD1 (6 bases). Trimming pared 2 bases from V and 6 bases from J, leaving 19 bases between. This CDR3 is built from 17 residues. The CDR3 is CASSLSRQANLHEKLFF. CDR3 DNA sequence: TGTGCCAGCAGTTTATCCCGACAGGCGAATCTACATGAAAAACTGTTTTTT.

CDR3 amino acids: CASSFQQAGYNEQFF. Here the CDR3 DNA reads TGTGCCAGCAGCTTTCAGCAAGCGGGATACAATGAGCAGTTCTTC. The J gene is TRBJ2-1, the V gene TRBV5-5, with 7 bases aligning to TRBD2. Germline-derived CDR1 and CDR2 are SGHKS and YYEKEE (reference sequence). This CDR3 has 15 residues. Losses at the gene ends were 2 bases for V and 4 bases for J; bases not matched to a gene: 6. Full variable domain (remainder filled in from reference TRBV5-5 and TRBJ2-1): DAGVTQSPTHLIKTRGQQVTLRCSPISGHKSVSWYQQVLGQGPQFIFQYYEKEERGRGNFPDRFSARQFPNYSSELNVNALLLGDSALYLCASSFQQAGYNEQFFGPGTRLTVL.

This clonotype has only a few counts. This chain joins TRBV18 and TRBJ1-2; D gene uncertain. The germline gives CDR1 KGHSH, CDR2 LQKENI. The CDR3 contains 15 residues. The V end was cut by 1 base, the J end by 3 bases, with 12 bases between. Here the CDR3 reads CASSPRVRPDYGYTF. For the CDR3, the DNA is TGTGCCAGCTCACCACGGGTAAGGCCCGACTATGGCTACACCTTC. The full variable domain, rest sourced from reference TRBV18 and TRBJ1-2, is NAGVMQNPRHLVRRRGQEARLRCSPMKGHSHVYWYRQLPEEGLKFMVYLQKENIIDESGMPKERFSAEFPKEGPSILRIQQVVRGDSAAYFCASSPRVRPDYGYTFGSGTRLTVV.

The J gene is TRBJ2-3, the V gene TRBV29-1; D could derive from TRBD1 or TRBD2 (5 bases each). V lost 2 bases and J lost 4, with 10 bases in between. Germline V gene data show CDR1 as SQVTM and CDR2 as ANQGSEA. The CDR3 totals 13 residues. In nucleotides, the CDR3 is TGCAGCGTTGAAAGAGAGGGGTCAGATACGCAGTATTTT. Amino acid sequence: CSVEREGSDTQYF.

This clonotype has a handful of counts. This sequence joins TRBV7-9 and TRBJ2-7; 7 bases are shared with TRBD1. The CDR3 is 16 amino acids. Germline V gene lookup returns CDR1 SEHNR and CDR2 FQNEAQ (reference sequence). The V and J ends lost 5 bases and 4 bases, in that order; junction bases with no gene match: 14. DNA for the CDR3: TGTGCCAGCAGCAAACACCGGGACAGCGGAAAATACGAGCAGTACTTC. Translating it yields CASSKHRDSGKYEQYF.

The chain uses TRBV7-2 and TRBJ2-3; TRBD2 agrees at 9 bases. The CDR3 is made up of 17 amino acids. J was trimmed by 4 bases and V by 0 bases; bases with no gene match: 8. The germline V gene has CDR1 SGHTA and CDR2 FQGNSA. The CDR3 reads CASSLAPAGGSSDTQYF. The DNA for the CDR3 is TGTGCCAGCAGCTTAGCCCCAGCGGGAGGTAGCTCAGATACGCAGTATTTT. Full variable domain (missing parts from reference TRBV7-2 and TRBJ2-3): GAGVSQSPSNKVTEKGKDVELRCDPISGHTALYWYRQSLGQGLEFLIYFQGNSAPDKSGLPSDRFSAERTGGSVSTLTIQRTQQEDSAVYLCASSLAPAGGSSDTQYFGPGTRLTVL.

This clonotype occurred many times. The gene calls are TRBV18 and TRBJ2-5; D uncertain. CDR1 and CDR2 (germline): KGHSH, LQKENI. V gave up 2 bases and J gave up 2 bases, with 6 bases separating them. The CDR3 is 13 amino acids. The CDR3 coding sequence is TGTGCCAGCTCACCAAACTATCAAGAGACCCAGTACTTC. It is translated as CASSPNYQETQYF.

Many counts were recorded for this clonotype. The chain links TRBV7-2 to TRBJ2-1; 14 nucleotides match TRBD2. CDR1 and CDR2 (germline): SGHTA, FQGNSA. The CDR3 length is 15 residues. The ends lost 5 bases at V and 8 bases at J; junction bases unmatched: 5. Here the CDR3 reads CASSETSGRVYEQFF. CDR3 bases: TGTGCCAGCAGCGAGACTAGCGGGAGGGTCTATGAGCAGTTCTTC.

The CDR3 spells CSAREYGAVFEQYF. For the CDR3, the DNA is TGCAGTGCTAGGGAGTATGGGGCGGTCTTCGAGCAGTACTTC. The chain combines TRBV20-1 with TRBJ2-7; D might be TRBD1 (5 bases). Germline lookup yields CDR1 DFQATT and CDR2 SNEGSKA (reference sequence). Trimming stripped 3 bases from V and 6 bases from J, with 18 bases between. The CDR3 is 14 amino acids.

The table lists this clonotype with a few counts. The J gene is TRBJ2-7, the V gene TRBV20-1, with 8 bases lining up with TRBD1. The germline gives CDR1 DFQATT, CDR2 SNEGSKA (reference sequence). Unmatched junction bases numbered 3, after V lost 3 bases and J lost 2 bases. The CDR3 totals 13 residues. The chain's CDR3 is CSARDRDPYEQYF. For the CDR3, the DNA is TGCAGTGCTAGGGACAGGGACCCCTACGAGCAGTACTTC.

This clonotype occurred a few times. The chain joins TRBV9 to TRBJ2-6; TRBD1 agrees at 7 bases. This CDR3 comprises 17 residues. V was clipped by 1 base and J by 0 bases; unmatched bases: 4. Germline CDR1 and CDR2: SGDLS and YYNGEE. The CDR3 nucleotides read TGTGCCAGCAGCGTAAGGACAGGAACCTCTGGGGCCAACGTCCTGACTTTC. This sequence encodes CASSVRTGTSGANVLTF.

The V and J genes are TRBV2 and TRBJ2-3; no firm D call. Trimming shortened V by 2 bases and J by 0 bases, and 6 bases separated the two germline ends. Per the germline V gene, CDR1 is SNHLY and CDR2 is FYNNEI. The CDR3 has 14 amino acids. The CDR3 sequence is CASSEYHSTDTQYF. The DNA for the CDR3 is TGTGCCAGCAGTGAATACCACAGCACAGATACGCAGTATTTT.

This clonotype was picked up a small number of times. The CDR3 region is CASSLHPDTQYF. The CDR3 coding sequence is TGTGCCAGCAGCTTACATCCAGATACGCAGTATTTT. The J gene is TRBJ2-3, the V gene TRBV11-2; unclear D gene. CDR3 length equals 12 residues. Looked up from germline, CDR1 is SGHAT and CDR2 is FQNNGV. Between the trimmed V and J ends, which lost 2 bases and 4 bases, there was a span of 4 bases.

In this sample, this clonotype turned up a few times. The chain has TRBV20-1 and TRBJ1-2; no definite D call. This CDR3 region has 13 residues. From germline, CDR1 is DFQATT and CDR2 SNEGSKA (reference sequence). V was clipped by 6 bases and J by 2 bases, with 13 bases between them. DNA for the CDR3: TGCAGTGCCCCGGAGGGCTCGAACTATGGCTACACCTTC. Encoded protein: CSAPEGSNYGYTF.

J is TRBJ1-5 and V is TRBV2; perhaps TRBD1 as D (5 bases). Trimming removed 7 bases from V and 1 base from J, with 14 bases in between. Germline V gene lookup returns CDR1 SNHLY and CDR2 FYNNEI. CDR3 size: 15 residues. CDR3 protein: CASKKGYSSNQPQHF. The CDR3 region has the DNA TGTGCCAGCAAAAAGGGGTACTCGAGCAATCAGCCCCAGCATTTT. The whole variable domain, filled in from reference TRBV2 and TRBJ1-5, reads EPEVTQTPSHQVTQMGQEVILRCVPISNHLYFYWYRQILGQKVEFLVSFYNNEISEKSEIFDDQFSVERPDGSNFTLKIRSTKLEDSAMYFCASKKGYSSNQPQHFGDGTRLSIL.

V is TRBV6-1 and J is TRBJ1-2; 7 bases agree with TRBD1. Per germline, CDR1 MNHNS and CDR2 SASEGT. The V segment lost 5 bases and the J segment 6 bases; nucleotides outside the gene matches: 6. The length of the CDR3 is 13 residues. The CDR3: CASSRQGRDGYTF. CDR3 coding DNA: TGTGCCAGCAGTCGACAGGGAAGGGATGGCTACACCTTC.

The V gene is TRBV5-8, the J gene TRBJ2-3; D assignment may be TRBD1 or TRBD2 (5 bases each). Germline V gene data show CDR1 as SGHTS and CDR2 as YDEGEE. The CDR3 contains 15 residues. V lost 4 bases, J lost 1 base, and 13 bases lay in between. The CDR3 loop reads CASSPGRDGTDTQYF. The CDR3 nucleotides read TGTGCCAGCAGCCCCGGACGGGACGGCACAGATACGCAGTATTTT.